These T cell receptor beta chains were read from a single sample in a study of identical twins. One entry per CDR3 protein results from TCRdb running MiXCR on the 5' RACE reads. The data contain 400,000 or so distinct CDR3 sequences, about 10% of them seen just once; the ten biggest clones take up around 8.6%. The sample taken for sequencing was naive T cells sorted from blood. The source of these receptors is a woman aged 50 to 60 in good health. Both conserved end residues are part of each CDR3. Fields, in order: V gene, clone size, J gene, D gene, CDR3 DNA, CDR3 protein. The D gene is left open where the match is weak. Some rows mark clone size as missing; the rest say once, few, many or name a class of expanded clone.

>TRBV2|.|TRBJ2-2|.
TGTGCCAGCAGCGGAACCCCCACCGGGGAGCTGTTTTTT
CASSGTPTGELFF
>TRBV9|.|TRBJ2-1|.
TGTGCCAGCAGCGCCGTACTAGGGGGGATTGGGAATAAGCAGTTCTTC
CASSAVLGGIGNKQFF
>TRBV30|few|TRBJ2-7|.
TGTGCCTGGGGACCCCTAACCTACGAGCAGTACTTC
CAWGPLTYEQYF
>TRBV7-9|few|TRBJ2-2|.
TGTGCCAGCAGCTTGCGTCAGGGAACCGGGGAGCTGTTTTTT
CASSLRQGTGELFF
>TRBV4-2|few|TRBJ2-7|.
TGTGCCAGCAGCCAAGTGGGCCTCGAGAGCTCCTACGAGCAGTACTTC
CASSQVGLESSYEQYF
>TRBV12-3/TRBV12-4|few|TRBJ2-2|TRBD2
TGTGCCAGCAGTTTCGAAGGGACCGGGACTAGCACCGGGGAGCTGTTTTTT
CASSFEGTGTSTGELFF
>TRBV5-1|.|TRBJ1-1|.
TGCGCCAGCAGCTTGGCCGACATGAACACTGAAGCTTTCTTT
CASSLADMNTEAFF
>TRBV20-1|many|TRBJ2-3|TRBD2
TGCAGTGCTACCTCTGAAGCGGGAGGGCCAGATACGCAGTATTTT
CSATSEAGGPDTQYF
>TRBV27|.|TRBJ2-5|.
TGTGCCGCAGGACTCGAAGAGACCCAGTACTTC
CAAGLEETQYF
>TRBV11-2|many|TRBJ1-6|.
TGTGCCAGCAGCCCCCTTCGAAGCAGTAATATCCACTTT
CASSPLRSSNIHF
>TRBV4-1|.|TRBJ2-3|TRBD1
TGCGCCAGCAGAAAGACAGGGTCTACGACAGATACGCAGTATTTT
CASRKTGSTTDTQYF
>TRBV5-1|.|TRBJ2-5|.
TGCGCCAGCAGCTGGGGGACTTTAGGAAAAGAGACCCAGTACTTC
CASSWGTLGKETQYF
>TRBV6-4|many|TRBJ2-3|.
TGTGCCAGCAGTGAGGGGGGAGGCACAGATACGCAGTATTTT
CASSEGGGTDTQYF
>TRBV5-1|few|TRBJ1-6|.
TGCGCCAGCAGCTTGGTCGGGGATCCCCTCCACTTT
CASSLVGDPLHF
>TRBV30|many|TRBJ2-3|.
TGTGCCTGGAGTGTAGGCACAGATACGCAGTATTTT
CAWSVGTDTQYF
>TRBV20-1|few|TRBJ1-4|.
TGCAGTGCTAGAAAGACTCGCCAGGGCTTAACTAATGAAAAACTGTTTTTT
CSARKTRQGLTNEKLFF
>TRBV28|.|TRBJ2-3|TRBD2
TGTGCCAGCAGTTTATCTTTTGGGCTAGCGGGAGCGGACAGCACAGATACGCAGTATTTT
CASSLSFGLAGADSTDTQYF
>TRBV29-1|few|TRBJ2-1|.
TGCAGCGTTGAAGATCTACTAGCTTGGTCCAACAATGAGCAGTTCTTC
CSVEDLLAWSNNEQFF
>TRBV2|many|TRBJ2-7|TRBD2
TGTGCCAGCAGCGACGATCCGACACTAGCGGGAGGGCCCTACGAGCAGTACTTC
CASSDDPTLAGGPYEQYF
>TRBV12-3/TRBV12-4|.|TRBJ1-6|.
TGTGCCAGCAGTGGGCCAAGCTCACCCCTCCACTTT
CASSGPSSPLHF
>TRBV20-1|.|TRBJ1-1|.
TGCAGTGCTCCGGGGAACACTGAAGCTTTCTTT
CSAPGNTEAFF
>TRBV20-1|.|TRBJ1-2|TRBD1
TGCAGTGCTAGAGCCCTTGGACAGGGAGACTATGGCTACACCTTC
CSARALGQGDYGYTF
>TRBV10-2|.|TRBJ1-1|.
TGCGCCAGCATGGGGGGGGCTGAAGCTTTCTTT
CASMGGAEAFF
>TRBV5-1|many|TRBJ2-1|.
TGCGCCAGCAGCTTATATAACAGGGTGGGCAATGAGCAGTTCTTC
CASSLYNRVGNEQFF
>TRBV2|few|TRBJ2-3|TRBD1
TGTGCCAGCAGCAAGGCGGGACAGGGTTCAGATACGCAGTATTTT
CASSKAGQGSDTQYF
>TRBV12-3/TRBV12-4|few|TRBJ1-1|.
TGTGCCACCAATACCGACGGGGCGCAGATGAACACTGAAGCTTTCTTT
CATNTDGAQMNTEAFF
>TRBV20-1|.|TRBJ2-3|TRBD2
TGCAGTGCTAGACCCATCTCTAGCGGGAGAGTCGCAACGCAGTATTTT
CSARPISSGRVATQYF
>TRBV5-1|many|TRBJ2-3|.
TGCGCCAGCAGCTTGGTGGCCCCCCGCCCAGGGACAGATACGCAGTATTTT
CASSLVAPRPGTDTQYF
>TRBV19|few|TRBJ2-1|TRBD1
TGTGCCAGTAGTATCTCCAGGGGGCTCAGGAATGAGCAGTTCTTC
CASSISRGLRNEQFF
>TRBV2|.|TRBJ2-5|TRBD2
TGTGCCAGCAGTGAAGGAGGATTGCGCGGGAGGGAGACCCAGTACTTC
CASSEGGLRGRETQYF
>TRBV20-1|.|TRBJ2-3|TRBD2
TGCAGTGCTAGCTCAGGGCTAGCGGGAGGGCCTAGATCGTTGTATTTT
CSASSGLAGGPRSLYF
>TRBV5-4|.|TRBJ2-1|TRBD2
TGTGCCAGCAGCTTGGGGGAGGGTAAAGGCACCCAGCAGTTCTTC
CASSLGEGKGTQQFF
>TRBV20-1|few|TRBJ2-1|TRBD2
TGCAGTGCTAGAGTTCTCGCGGGAGTATACAATGAGCAGTTCTTC
CSARVLAGVYNEQFF
>TRBV10-1|many|TRBJ2-3|TRBD2
TGCGCCAGCAGTCCTATACTAGCGGGAGGCGCAGATACGCAGTATTTT
CASSPILAGGADTQYF
>TRBV12-3/TRBV12-4|few|TRBJ1-1|.
TGTGCCAGCAGTCCCGGAGCGGCGACTGAAGCTTTCTTT
CASSPGAATEAFF
>TRBV29-1|.|TRBJ1-1|.
TGCAGCGTTGGGGCCAGTCGGGACACTGAAGCTTTCTTT
CSVGASRDTEAFF
>TRBV20-1|many|TRBJ2-7|TRBD2
TGCAGTGCCTCCCCCGGGACTAGCGGCAGGAACGAGCAGTACTTC
CSASPGTSGRNEQYF
>TRBV5-5|few|TRBJ2-4|.
TGTGCCAGCAGCCACACAGGGCTAGCCAAAAACATTCAGTACTTC
CASSHTGLAKNIQYF
>TRBV11-2|.|TRBJ1-5|TRBD1
TGTGCCAGCAGTTCCTTGACAGGGACTCAGCCCCAGCATTTT
CASSSLTGTQPQHF
>TRBV20-1|.|TRBJ1-6|.
TGCAGTGCTAGAGCCGACAGCTATAATTCACCCCTCCACTTT
CSARADSYNSPLHF
>TRBV4-1|many|TRBJ2-1|TRBD2
TGCGCCAGCAGGGATAGCGGGAGGACCAATGAGCAGTTCTTC
CASRDSGRTNEQFF
>TRBV24-1|.|TRBJ1-1|TRBD1
TGTGCCACCAGTGTCGGGACAGGGAACACTGAAGCTTTCTTT
CATSVGTGNTEAFF
>TRBV5-1|few|TRBJ2-1|TRBD2
TGCGCCAGCAGTCCTGGGCGGGAGGGCCTGACTTCCTACAATGAGCAGTTCTTC
CASSPGREGLTSYNEQFF
>TRBV12-3/TRBV12-4|.|TRBJ2-3|TRBD2
TGTGCCAGCACCCTAGCGGAGCGCACAGATACGCAGTATTTT
CASTLAERTDTQYF
>TRBV6-2/TRBV6-3|few|TRBJ2-3|.
TGTGCCAGCAGTTACGAGGGCTCTTACACAGATACGCAGTATTTT
CASSYEGSYTDTQYF
>TRBV12-3/TRBV12-4|few|TRBJ1-2|.
TGTGCCAGCAGCCCTAGTTTAGGAGGCTACACCTTC
CASSPSLGGYTF
>TRBV3-1|few|TRBJ2-4|TRBD2
TGTGCCAGCAGCCAAAAGGGGACTAGCGGGAGATGGAACATTCAGTACTTC
CASSQKGTSGRWNIQYF
>TRBV3-1|.|TRBJ2-1|.
TGTGCCAGCAGCCCCCTCGGGACTGCTTACCACAATGAGCAGTTCTTC
CASSPLGTAYHNEQFF
>TRBV6-5|few|TRBJ2-1|TRBD2
TGTGCCAGCACCGCCGGGACTAGGTTTTTCGATGAGCAGTTCTTC
CASTAGTRFFDEQFF
>TRBV28|few|TRBJ1-5|.
TGTGCCAGCAGTGAACAGGGTCGGAGCAATCAGCCCCAGCATTTT
CASSEQGRSNQPQHF
>TRBV29-1|.|TRBJ2-1|.
TGCAGCGTTGGCCCTCTCGGGAGCCCCTCCTACAATGAGCAGTTCTTC
CSVGPLGSPSYNEQFF
>TRBV7-9|.|TRBJ2-1|TRBD2
TGTGCCAGCAGGGTAGCGGGAGTGTGGGATGAGCAGTTCTTC
CASRVAGVWDEQFF